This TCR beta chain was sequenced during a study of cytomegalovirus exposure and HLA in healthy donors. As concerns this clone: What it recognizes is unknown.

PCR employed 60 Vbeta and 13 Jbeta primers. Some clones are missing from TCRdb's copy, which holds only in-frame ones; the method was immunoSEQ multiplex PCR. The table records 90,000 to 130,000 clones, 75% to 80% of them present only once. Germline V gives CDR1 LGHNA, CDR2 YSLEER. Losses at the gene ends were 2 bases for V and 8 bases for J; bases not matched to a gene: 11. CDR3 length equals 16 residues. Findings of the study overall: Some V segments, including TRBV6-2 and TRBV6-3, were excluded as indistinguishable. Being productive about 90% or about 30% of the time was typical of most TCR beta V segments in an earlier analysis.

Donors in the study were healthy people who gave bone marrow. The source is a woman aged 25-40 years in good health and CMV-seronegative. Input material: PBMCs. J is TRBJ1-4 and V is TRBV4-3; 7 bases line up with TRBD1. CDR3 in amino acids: CASSQLLRRGPEKLFF. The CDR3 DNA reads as TGCGCCAGCAGCCAACTCCTTAGGAGGGGGCCGGAAAAACTGTTTTTT.